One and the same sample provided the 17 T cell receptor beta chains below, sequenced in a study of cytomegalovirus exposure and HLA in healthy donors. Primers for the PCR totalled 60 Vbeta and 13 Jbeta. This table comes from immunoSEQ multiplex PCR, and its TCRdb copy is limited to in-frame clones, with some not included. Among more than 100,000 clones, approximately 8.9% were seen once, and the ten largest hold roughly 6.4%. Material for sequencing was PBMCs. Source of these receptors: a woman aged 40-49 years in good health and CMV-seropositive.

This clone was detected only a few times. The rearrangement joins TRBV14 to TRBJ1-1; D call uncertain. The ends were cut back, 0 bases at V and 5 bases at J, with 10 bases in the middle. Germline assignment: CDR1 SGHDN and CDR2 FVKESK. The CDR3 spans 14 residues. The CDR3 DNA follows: TGTGCCAGCAGCCAAGACCTGGGCGGGACTGAAGCTTTCTTT. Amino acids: CASSQDLGGTEAFF. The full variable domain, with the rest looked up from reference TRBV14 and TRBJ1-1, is EAGVTQFPSHSVIEKGQTVTLRCDPISGHDNLYWYRRVMGKEIKFLLHFVKESKQDESGMPNNRFLAERTGGTYSTLKVQPAELEDSGVYFCASSQDLGGTEAFFGQGTRLTVV.

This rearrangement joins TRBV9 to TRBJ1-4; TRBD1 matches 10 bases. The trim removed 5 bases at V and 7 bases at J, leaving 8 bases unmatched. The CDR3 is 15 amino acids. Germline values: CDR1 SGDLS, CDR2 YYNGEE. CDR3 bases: TGTGCCAGCAGTTGGGGAGGGACAGGGGCTGAAAAACTGTTTTTT. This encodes CASSWGGTGAEKLFF. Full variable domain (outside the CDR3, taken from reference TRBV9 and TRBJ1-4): DSGVTQTPKHLITATGQRVTLRCSPRSGDLSVYWYQQSLDQGLQFLIQYYNGEERAKGNILERFSAQQFPDLHSELNLSSLELGDSALYFCASSWGGTGAEKLFFGSGTQLSVL.

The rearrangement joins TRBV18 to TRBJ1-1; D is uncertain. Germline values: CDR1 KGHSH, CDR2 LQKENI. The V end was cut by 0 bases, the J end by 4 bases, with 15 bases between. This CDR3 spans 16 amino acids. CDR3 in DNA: TGTGCCAGCTCACCACCGCGGGGTAAAAGAGGCACTGAAGCTTTCTTT. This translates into CASSPPRGKRGTEAFF.

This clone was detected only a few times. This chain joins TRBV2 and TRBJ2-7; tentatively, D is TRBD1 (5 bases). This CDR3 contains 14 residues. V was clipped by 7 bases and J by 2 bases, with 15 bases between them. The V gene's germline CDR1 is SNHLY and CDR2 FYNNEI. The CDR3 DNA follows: TGTGCCAGCAAGATACAGGCCTTCGCCTACGAGCAGTACTTC. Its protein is CASKIQAFAYEQYF.

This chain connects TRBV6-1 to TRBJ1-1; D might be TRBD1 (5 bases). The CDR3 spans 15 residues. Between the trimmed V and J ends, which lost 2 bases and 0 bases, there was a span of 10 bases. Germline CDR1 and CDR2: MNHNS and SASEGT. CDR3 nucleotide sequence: TGTGCCAGCAGTGAATCGGGGGAGATGAACACTGAAGCTTTCTTT. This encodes CASSESGEMNTEAFF.

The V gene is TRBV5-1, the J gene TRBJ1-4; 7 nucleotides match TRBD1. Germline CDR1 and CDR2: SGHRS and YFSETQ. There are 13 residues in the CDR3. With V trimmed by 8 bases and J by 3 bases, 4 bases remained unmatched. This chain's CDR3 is CASAQGANEKLFF. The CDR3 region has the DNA TGCGCCAGTGCGCAGGGGGCTAATGAAAAACTGTTTTTT.

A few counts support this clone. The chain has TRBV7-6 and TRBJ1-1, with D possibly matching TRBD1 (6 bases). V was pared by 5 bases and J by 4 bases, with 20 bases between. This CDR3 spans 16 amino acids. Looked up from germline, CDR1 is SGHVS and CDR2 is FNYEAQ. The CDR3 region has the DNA TGTGCCAGCAGCCACGGACGGATACAGGGAATCACTGAAGCTTTCTTT. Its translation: CASSHGRIQGITEAFF.

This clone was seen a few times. The CDR3 region is CASSYSRQGGNTIYF. The CDR3 DNA follows: TGTGCCAGCAGTTACTCTCGGCAGGGTGGAAACACCATATATTTT. The rearrangement uses TRBV6-5 and TRBJ1-3; TRBD1 is a possible D gene (5 bases). Trimming cost V 0 bases and J 3 bases, with 9 bases left between them. Germline-derived CDR1 and CDR2 are MNHEY and SVGAGI. This CDR3 has 15 residues.

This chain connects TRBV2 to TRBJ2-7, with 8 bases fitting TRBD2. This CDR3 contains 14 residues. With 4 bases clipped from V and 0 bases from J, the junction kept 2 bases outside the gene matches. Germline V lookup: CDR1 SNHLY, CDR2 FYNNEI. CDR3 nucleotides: TGTGCCAGCAGTGGGACTAGCTTCTCCTACGAGCAGTACTTC. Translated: CASSGTSFSYEQYF.

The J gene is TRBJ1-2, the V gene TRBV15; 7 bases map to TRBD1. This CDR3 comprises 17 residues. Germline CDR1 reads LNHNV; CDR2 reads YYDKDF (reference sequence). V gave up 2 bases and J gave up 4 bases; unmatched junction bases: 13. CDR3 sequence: CATSRTRQGGGGYGYTF. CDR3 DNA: TGTGCCACCAGCAGAACCCGACAGGGTGGAGGCGGCTATGGCTACACCTTC.

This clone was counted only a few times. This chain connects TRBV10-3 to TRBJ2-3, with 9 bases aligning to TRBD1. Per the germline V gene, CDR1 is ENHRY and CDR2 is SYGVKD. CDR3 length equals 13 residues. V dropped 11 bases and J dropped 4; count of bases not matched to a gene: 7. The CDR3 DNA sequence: TGTGCCGTCCGGGACAGGGAGTCAGATACGCAGTATTTT. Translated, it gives CAVRDRESDTQYF.

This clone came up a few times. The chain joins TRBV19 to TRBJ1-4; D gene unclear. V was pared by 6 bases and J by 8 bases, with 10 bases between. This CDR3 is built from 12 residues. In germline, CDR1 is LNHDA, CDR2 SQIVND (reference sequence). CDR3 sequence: CASRGRREKLFF. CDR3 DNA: TGTGCCAGTAGGGGGAGGCGAGAAAAACTGTTTTTT.

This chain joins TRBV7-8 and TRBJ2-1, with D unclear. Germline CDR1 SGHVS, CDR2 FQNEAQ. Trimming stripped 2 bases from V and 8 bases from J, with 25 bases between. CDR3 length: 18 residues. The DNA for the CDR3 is TGTGCCAGCAGCTTAAGCCCCCCGATCGAGGCCTCCCGTGATGAGCAGTTCTTC. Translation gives CASSLSPPIEASRDEQFF.

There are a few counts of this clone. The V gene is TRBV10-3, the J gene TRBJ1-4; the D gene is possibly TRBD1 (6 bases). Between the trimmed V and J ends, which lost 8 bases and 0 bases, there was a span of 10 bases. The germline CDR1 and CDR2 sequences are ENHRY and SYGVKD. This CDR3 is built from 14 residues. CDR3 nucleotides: TGTGCCATCGGGACAACCGCAACTAATGAAAAACTGTTTTTT. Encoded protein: CAIGTTATNEKLFF.

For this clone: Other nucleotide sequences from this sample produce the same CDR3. CDR3 region: CASSQGSGNTIYF. The CDR3 DNA reads as TGTGCCAGTTCACAGGGTTCTGGAAACACCATATATTTT. The chain joins TRBV19 to TRBJ1-3, with D possibly matching TRBD1 (6 bases). Germline assignment: CDR1 LNHDA and CDR2 SQIVND (reference sequence). The V gene lost 8 bases and the J gene lost 1 base, with 9 bases spanning the gap. This CDR3 is 13 amino acids long.

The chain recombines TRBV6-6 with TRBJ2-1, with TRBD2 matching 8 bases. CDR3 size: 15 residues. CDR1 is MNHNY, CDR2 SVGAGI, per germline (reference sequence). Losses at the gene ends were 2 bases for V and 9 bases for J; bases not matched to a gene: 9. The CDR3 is CASSYEAGVGSEQFF. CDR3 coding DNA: TGTGCCAGCAGTTACGAAGCGGGAGTAGGTAGTGAGCAGTTCTTC.

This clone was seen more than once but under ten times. The CDR3 DNA reads as TGTGCCAGCAAAGGGACAGGCTATAATTCACCCCTCCACTTT. It translates to CASKGTGYNSPLHF. This chain connects TRBV6-1 to TRBJ1-6; 8 nucleotides align to TRBD1. V dropped 7 bases and J dropped 3; count of bases not matched to a gene: 2. The CDR3 is 14 residues long. Germline CDR1 MNHNS, CDR2 SASEGT.